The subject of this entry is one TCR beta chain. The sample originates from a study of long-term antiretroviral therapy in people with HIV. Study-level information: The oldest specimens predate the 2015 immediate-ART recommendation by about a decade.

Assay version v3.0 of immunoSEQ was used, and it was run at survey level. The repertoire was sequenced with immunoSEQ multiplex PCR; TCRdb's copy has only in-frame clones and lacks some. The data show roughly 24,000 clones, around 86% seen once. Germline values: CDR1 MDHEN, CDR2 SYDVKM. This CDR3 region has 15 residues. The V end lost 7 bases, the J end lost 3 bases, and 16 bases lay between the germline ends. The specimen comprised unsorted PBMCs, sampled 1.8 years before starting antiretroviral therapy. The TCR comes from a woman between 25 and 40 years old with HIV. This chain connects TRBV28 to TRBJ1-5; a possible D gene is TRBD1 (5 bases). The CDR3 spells CASTVGGRVNQPQHF. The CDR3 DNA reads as TGTGCCAGCACGGTCGGGGGAAGGGTCAATCAGCCCCAGCATTTT.